One sample yielded the 9 T cell receptor beta chains listed below, sequenced in a study of T cell repertoires in cytomegalovirus infection. TCRdb itself ran the reads through MiXCR, one entry per CDR3 protein. The sample yields some 900,000 distinct CDR3 sequences, 32% seen once. The antigens these receptors bind are not known. The sample consisted of cultured CD8+ T cells from PBMCs, taken from culture after CMV antigen stimulation. These receptors all stem from a human donor in good health (CMV status not recorded). Some clones in this sample may be carry-over from other donors' samples.

This sequence joins TRBV10-1 and TRBJ1-5; D is ambiguous. Germline V gene lookup returns CDR1 WNHNN and CDR2 SYGVQD (reference sequence). The CDR3 has 15 amino acids. Trimming shortened V by 4 bases and J by 3 bases, and 13 bases separated the two germline ends. The CDR3 loop reads CASSVRRIINQPQHF. CDR3 sequence (DNA): TGCGCCAGCAGTGTCAGACGGATAATCAATCAGCCCCAGCATTTT.

This clonotype came up a few times. V is TRBV6-1 and J is TRBJ2-1, with a possible D match to TRBD2 (5 bases). The germline V gene has CDR1 MNHNS and CDR2 SASEGT. There are 11 residues in the CDR3. V was shortened by 8 bases and J by 8 bases, with 10 bases between the two germline ends. CDR3 coding DNA: TGTGCCAGCTTTCGGACTGATGAGCAGTTCTTC. It codes for CASFRTDEQFF.

The chain uses TRBV4-1 and TRBJ1-2; D might be TRBD1 (5 bases). Trimming pared 4 bases from V and 9 bases from J, leaving 15 bases between. Looked up from germline, CDR1 is MGHRA and CDR2 is YSYEKL. The CDR3 totals 13 residues. CDR3 protein: CASSPTGLVSYTF. The CDR3 DNA reads as TGCGCCAGCAGCCCAACAGGACTTGTTAGCTACACCTTC.

This clonotype was observed a few times. The chain uses TRBV5-4 and TRBJ2-1, with 7 bases aligning to TRBD1. J was trimmed by 6 bases and V by 1 base; bases with no gene match: 4. There are 14 residues in the CDR3. CDR1 SGHNT and CDR2 YYREEE come from the germline V gene (reference sequence). The CDR3 DNA follows: TGTGCCAGCAGCTTGCTGGGGGACAGCAATGAGCAGTTCTTC. Translating gives CASSLLGDSNEQFF.

This clonotype occurred a few times. The chain employs TRBV2 and TRBJ1-2; D is unresolved. The V and J ends lost 2 bases and 5 bases respectively, with 9 bases between them. This CDR3 is 13 amino acids long. CDR1 is SNHLY and CDR2 is FYNNEI in the germline V gene. CDR3 sequence reads: CASSEMAAYGYTF. The CDR3 coding sequence is TGTGCCAGCAGTGAAATGGCCGCGTATGGCTACACCTTC.

This clonotype was seen only a few times. The rearrangement links TRBV27 to TRBJ2-1; 7 nucleotides match TRBD1. The J segment lost 5 bases and the V segment lost 6 bases, leaving 16 bases of the junction unmatched. Germline assignment: CDR1 MNHEY and CDR2 SMNVEV (reference sequence). CDR3 length equals 17 residues. The CDR3 is CASSPRGSWGGHNEQFF. CDR3 coding DNA: TGTGCCAGCAGCCCCAGGGGGTCCTGGGGCGGTCACAATGAGCAGTTCTTC.

The chain employs TRBV6-1 and TRBJ2-3; unclear D gene. Germline CDR1 and CDR2: MNHNS and SASEGT. V lost 0 bases and J lost 2, with 9 bases in between. CDR3 length equals 15 residues. The CDR3 protein is CASSEAGSFTDTQYF. The DNA of the CDR3 is TGTGCCAGCAGTGAAGCGGGCAGCTTCACAGATACGCAGTATTTT.

The sample holds a few counts of this clonotype. The chain joins TRBV20-1 to TRBJ2-1; D is unresolved. The germline gives CDR1 DFQATT, CDR2 SNEGSKA (reference sequence). V was pared by 6 bases and J by 0 bases, with 12 bases between. This CDR3 spans 14 amino acids. CDR3 sequence reads: CSARDGYSYNEQFF. CDR3 in DNA: TGCAGTGCGCGCGACGGTTACTCCTACAATGAGCAGTTCTTC.

This clonotype was observed a few times. The chain employs TRBV4-3 and TRBJ2-1; 12 bases map to TRBD1. The CDR3 is 17 amino acids. The V and J ends lost 4 bases and 9 bases, in that order; junction bases with no gene match: 13. Germline assignment: CDR1 LGHNA and CDR2 YSLEER. CDR3 DNA: TGCGCCAGCAGCCCATCCGTCCGGGACAGGGGGCGAATTGAGCAGTTCTTC. Residues: CASSPSVRDRGRIEQFF.